This paragraph reports one T cell receptor beta chain. The antigen is unknown. Unmatched junction bases numbered 9, after V lost 0 bases and J lost 4 bases. The CDR3 contains 16 residues. Germline V gene sequence: CDR1 DFQATT, CDR2 SNEGSKA (reference sequence). This specimen comes from a study of blood T cells in healthy people across ages. Samples had at least 6 million PBMCs isolated from them. Total RNA was isolated from each sample in quantities of at least 6 micrograms. The authors ran a second PCR of about 6 to 11 cycles using a sample-barcoded 5' primer and a J-beta primer mix. TCRdb re-derived calls from the 5' RACE reads in MiXCR, one entry per CDR3 protein. The sample has around 500,000 distinct CDR3 sequences, more than 45% seen once; the top ten hold 20% to 25%. Study findings and constraints: Long-lived donors carried more naive CD4+ cells and greater diversity than aged donors.

This TCR derives from an elderly man in good health. This chain links TRBV20-1 with TRBJ2-3; 8 bases align to TRBD2. Sequencing used blood. The chain's CDR3 is CSARDGRGGLPDTQYF. CDR3 DNA: TGCAGTGCTAGAGATGGACGGGGGGGCCTCCCAGATACGCAGTATTTT.